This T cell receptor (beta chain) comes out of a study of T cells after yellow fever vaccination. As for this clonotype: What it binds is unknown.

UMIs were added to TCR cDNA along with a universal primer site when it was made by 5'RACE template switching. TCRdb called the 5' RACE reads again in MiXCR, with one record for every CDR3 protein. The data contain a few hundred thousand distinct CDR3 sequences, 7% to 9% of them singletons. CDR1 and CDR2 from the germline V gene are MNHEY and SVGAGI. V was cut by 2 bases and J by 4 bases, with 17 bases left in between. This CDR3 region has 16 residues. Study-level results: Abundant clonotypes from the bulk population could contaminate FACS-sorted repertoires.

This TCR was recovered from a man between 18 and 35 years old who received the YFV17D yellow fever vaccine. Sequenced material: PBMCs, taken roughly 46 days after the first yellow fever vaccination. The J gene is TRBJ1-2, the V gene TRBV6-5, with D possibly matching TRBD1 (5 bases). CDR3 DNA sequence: TGTGCCAGCAGTTACCGAATGGGTGGGGGACCCTATGGCTACACCTTC. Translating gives CASSYRMGGGPYGYTF.